The 5 T cell receptor beta chains in this list originate from one sample, sequenced in a study of blood T cell repertoires in COVID-19 (dated by TCRdb to between 2020 and 2021). Library preparation used the immunoSEQ multiplex PCR assay. TCRdb took this table from immuneACCESS and kept in-frame rearrangements with V and J called. Such tables lack part of the clones; where checked against another copy, unresolved V genes explain under half of the gap, and the rest is unexplained. Recorded for this sample are 95,000 to 150,000 clones; approximately 70% of them occurred a single time. The ten largest clonotypes hold 0.7% to 1% of the sample. What was sequenced was peripheral blood. Every receptor here comes from a human donor with acute or convalescent COVID-19. The donor label of this sample is uncertain.

The rearrangement uses TRBV7-9 and TRBJ1-2, with D perhaps matching TRBD1 (5 bases). The germline CDR1 and CDR2 sequences are SEHNR and FQNEAQ (reference sequence). The CDR3 consists of 16 residues. The ends were cut back, 2 bases at V and 4 bases at J, with 17 bases in the middle. CDR3 residues: CASSLSDAGRTYGYTF. The CDR3 nucleotides are TGTGCCAGCAGCTTATCTGATGCAGGGCGGACCTATGGCTACACCTTC.

The chain joins TRBV4-2 to TRBJ2-3, with TRBD2 matching 9 bases. Trimming removed 1 base from V and 2 bases from J; junction bases left unmatched: 13. This CDR3 comprises 19 residues. Germline V gene lookup returns CDR1 LGHNA and CDR2 YNFKEQ. CDR3 coding DNA: TGTGCCAGCAGCCAAGCCCGGTTTGCGGGGGGGCCGAACACAGATACGCAGTATTTT. This encodes CASSQARFAGGPNTDTQYF.

V and J are TRBV5-8 and TRBJ2-7; perhaps TRBD2 as D (5 bases). Germline CDR1 is SGHTS and CDR2 is YDEGEE. Deletions cut 3 bases from V and 1 base from J, with 14 bases between. This CDR3 comprises 15 residues. As DNA, the CDR3 is TGTGCCAGCAGCTGGACGTCCCGGGGTTCCTACGAGCAGTACGTC. It codes for CASSWTSRGSYEQYV.

The chain carries TRBV5-1 and TRBJ1-1; D call uncertain. The ends were cut back, 2 bases at V and 1 base at J, with 12 bases in the middle. This CDR3 has 15 residues. In germline, CDR1 is SGHRS, CDR2 YFSETQ. In nucleotides, the CDR3 is TGCGCCAGCAGCTTCGGACGGACTGGGAACACTGAAGCTTTCTTT. This codes for CASSFGRTGNTEAFF.

The chain carries TRBV5-8 and TRBJ1-4, with 9 nucleotides matching TRBD1. The CDR3 is made up of 16 amino acids. J lost 2 bases, V lost 1 base, and 3 bases had no gene match. Per the germline V gene, CDR1 is SGHTS and CDR2 is YDEGEE. The CDR3 reads CASSLYRGHTNEKLFF. In DNA, the CDR3 is TGTGCCAGCAGCTTGTACAGGGGGCACACTAATGAAAAACTGTTTTTT.